This entry lists 24 T cell receptor beta chains sequenced from one sample in a study of blood T cell repertoires in COVID-19. Produced via immunoSEQ multiplex PCR; TCRdb's table is partial and in-frame only. Of some 150,000 clones in the sample, around four fifths were seen once. The sample was peripheral blood. The origin of the receptors is a middle-aged woman with active or convalescent COVID-19.

The V and J genes are TRBV4-1 and TRBJ1-2; 7 nucleotides align to TRBD1. The V and J ends lost 4 bases and 1 base, in that order; junction bases with no gene match: 6. Germline lookup yields CDR1 MGHRA and CDR2 YSYEKL. The CDR3 consists of 15 residues. The DNA for the CDR3 is TGCGCCAGCAGCCCGGGACAGAGAGTTAACTATGGCTACACCTTC. Encoded protein: CASSPGQRVNYGYTF.

V usage is TRBV28 and J usage is TRBJ1-5; D is unclear. The CDR3 has 14 amino acids. The germline V gene encodes CDR1 MDHEN and CDR2 SYDVKM. V dropped 6 bases and J dropped 0 bases, with 9 bases sitting between them. CDR3 nucleotide sequence: TGTGCCAGCAGCCCTACAGCTAGCAATCAGCCCCAGCATTTT. Encoded protein: CASSPTASNQPQHF. Drawing the rest from reference TRBV28 and TRBJ1-5, the complete variable domain is DVKVTQSSRYLVKRTGEKVFLECVQDMDHENMFWYRQDPGLGLRLIYFSYDVKMKEKGDIPEGYSVSREKKERFSLILESASTNQTSMYLCASSPTASNQPQHFGDGTRLSIL.

The chain links TRBV6-1 to TRBJ1-5, with 7 bases identical to TRBD1. Germline V gene data show CDR1 as MNHNS and CDR2 as SASEGT. The junction had 10 bases not matched to a gene; V was cut back by 3 bases and J by 2 bases. The CDR3 loop spans 17 amino acids. CDR3 sequence reads: CASSDRGSFTGNQPQHF. Written as DNA, the CDR3 is TGTGCCAGCAGTGACAGGGGGAGTTTTACGGGCAATCAGCCCCAGCATTTT.

In this sample, this clone turned up a few times. The CDR3, as DNA: TGCGCCAGCAGCCCTGGTTCCAGCGATCCGTACCAAGAGACCCAGTACTTC. Its protein product is CASSPGSSDPYQETQYF. The chain recombines TRBV5-1 with TRBJ2-5; D ambiguous. Trimming pared 4 bases from V and 0 bases from J, leaving 19 bases between. This CDR3 spans 17 amino acids. Germline V gives CDR1 SGHRS, CDR2 YFSETQ.

The chain uses TRBV19 and TRBJ1-6; no reliable D call. The CDR3 is 13 residues long. CDR1 is LNHDA, CDR2 SQIVND, per germline (reference sequence). V lost 3 bases, J lost 7 bases, and 7 bases lay in between. CDR3 DNA sequence: TGTGCCAGTAGTATTTTCGGGAATTCACCCCTCCACTTT. This gives the protein CASSIFGNSPLHF. Drawing the rest from reference TRBV19 and TRBJ1-6, the complete variable domain is DGGITQSPKYLFRKEGQNVTLSCEQNLNHDAMYWYRQDPGQGLRLIYYSQIVNDFQKGDIAEGYSVSREKKESFPLTVTSAQKNPTAFYLCASSIFGNSPLHFGNGTRLTVT.

This clone was recorded at least ten times. J is TRBJ1-5 and V is TRBV9, with D perhaps matching TRBD1 (6 bases). V was cut by 0 bases and J by 4 bases, with 11 bases left in between. The CDR3 sequence is 15 residues long. Germline-derived CDR1 and CDR2 are SGDLS and YYNGEE. CDR3 DNA: TGTGCCAGCAGCGTAGGGGGGGGCCCAAATCAGCCCCAGCATTTT. This encodes CASSVGGGPNQPQHF.

V gene TRBV28 combines with J gene TRBJ1-5; D may be TRBD1 (6 bases). V was trimmed by 6 bases and J by 6 bases, leaving 15 bases between them. The CDR3 consists of 14 residues. CDR1 MDHEN and CDR2 SYDVKM come from the germline V gene. The CDR3 nucleotides read TGTGCCAGCAGCCGCAGGGGAGGGAGTCAGCCCCAGCATTTT. Residues: CASSRRGGSQPQHF.

The J gene is TRBJ2-7, the V gene TRBV4-3; 8 nucleotides match TRBD1. Per the germline V gene, CDR1 is LGHNA and CDR2 is YSLEER. V dropped 1 base and J dropped 3; count of bases not matched to a gene: 2. The CDR3 totals 14 residues. CDR3 sequence (DNA): TGCGCCAGCAGCCAAGGGACAGGGATCTACGAGCAGTACTTC. This translates into CASSQGTGIYEQYF.

This clone was observed a few times. V and J are TRBV19 and TRBJ1-2; maybe TRBD1 (6 bases). This CDR3 has 15 residues. Germline loops: CDR1 LNHDA, CDR2 SQIVND (reference sequence). V was trimmed by 7 bases and J by 4 bases, leaving 19 bases between them. The CDR3 is CASTLRGGGLYGYTF. The DNA of the CDR3 is TGTGCCAGTACCCTCCGAGGGGGAGGGCTCTATGGCTACACCTTC.

This chain joins TRBV28 and TRBJ2-6, with 7 bases fitting TRBD1. The CDR3 runs to 15 residues. V was clipped by 8 bases and J by 1 base; unmatched bases: 5. In germline, CDR1 is MDHEN, CDR2 SYDVKM. The DNA for the CDR3 is TGTGCCAGCGGACAGGCCGGGTCTGGGGCCAACGTCCTGACTTTC. Protein sequence: CASGQAGSGANVLTF.

The CDR3 loop is CASSIGGADTQYF. CDR3 bases: TGTGCCAGTAGTATTGGGGGGGCAGATACGCAGTATTTT. The gene calls are TRBV19 and TRBJ2-3, with TRBD2 matching over 7 bases. The CDR3 runs to 13 residues. V gave up 3 bases and J gave up 4 bases; unmatched junction bases: 1. Germline loops: CDR1 LNHDA, CDR2 SQIVND (reference sequence).

This rearrangement joins TRBV5-5 to TRBJ1-5; tentative D call: TRBD1 (6 bases). The germline CDR1 and CDR2 sequences are SGHKS and YYEKEE (reference sequence). The CDR3 spans 15 residues. Trimming took off 0 bases at V and 7 bases at J, with 14 bases between the two ends. In nucleotides, the CDR3 is TGTGCCAGCAGCTTGGTACAGGGCCAGTGGCAGCCCCAGCATTTT. Translation: CASSLVQGQWQPQHF.

The CDR3 DNA is TGCGCCAGCAGCTTGGTGGCTAGCGGGGGGAGAGGTGAGCAGTTCTTC. Translation: CASSLVASGGRGEQFF. This sequence joins TRBV5-1 and TRBJ2-1; 11 bases map to TRBD2. Trimming at V came to 0 bases and at J to 9 bases, leaving 8 bases not matched to a gene. The CDR3 has 16 amino acids. Germline CDR1 reads SGHRS; CDR2 reads YFSETQ.

The chain carries TRBV30 and TRBJ2-5; 9 nucleotides agree with TRBD1. With V trimmed by 2 bases and J by 9 bases, 7 bases remained unmatched. This CDR3 spans 13 amino acids. Germline-derived CDR1 and CDR2 are GTSNPN and SVGIG (reference sequence). CDR3 amino acids: CAWSSGTGWAQYF. CDR3 DNA sequence: TGTGCCTGGAGTAGCGGGACAGGGTGGGCCCAGTACTTC.

The genes are TRBV9 and TRBJ1-2; D remains ambiguous. The germline V gene encodes CDR1 SGDLS and CDR2 YYNGEE. Deletions cut 2 bases from V and 4 bases from J, with 9 bases between. The CDR3 runs 13 residues. CDR3 sequence: CASSVISGYGYTF. As DNA, the CDR3 is TGTGCCAGCAGCGTGATTAGCGGCTATGGCTACACCTTC.

The rearrangement joins TRBV27 to TRBJ1-4; D is uncertain. The CDR3 sequence is 14 residues long. V lost 3 bases to trimming and J lost 7 bases, with 12 bases between them. Germline-derived CDR1 and CDR2 are MNHEY and SMNVEV (reference sequence). The chain's CDR3 is CASSLGKGGEKLFF. The CDR3 DNA reads as TGTGCCAGCAGTTTGGGTAAGGGAGGTGAAAAACTGTTTTTT.

The chain joins TRBV6-5 to TRBJ1-1; no definite D call. There are 14 residues in the CDR3. Trimming removed 2 bases from V and 3 bases from J, with 10 bases in between. Germline V gene data show CDR1 as MNHEY and CDR2 as SVGAGI. The CDR3 DNA is TGTGCCAGCAGTTACGGGCGGGCCCACACTGAAGCTTTCTTT. Protein sequence: CASSYGRAHTEAFF.

V gene TRBV6-2 or TRBV6-3 combines with J gene TRBJ2-7; D is unclear. The V and J ends lost 2 bases and 6 bases respectively, with 8 bases between them. Germline CDR1 and CDR2: MNHEY and SVGEGT. This CDR3 contains 12 residues. The CDR3 here is CASSYGSGEQYF. For the CDR3, the DNA is TGTGCCAGCAGTTACGGATCGGGCGAGCAGTACTTC.

The J gene is TRBJ2-3, the V gene TRBV6-6, with 9 bases matching TRBD2. The CDR3 is 14 amino acids. The V gene's germline CDR1 is MNHNY and CDR2 SVGAGI (reference sequence). The trim removed 8 bases at V and 4 bases at J, leaving 7 bases unmatched. CDR3 in DNA: TGTGCCAGCTTGCGGGAGGGCCGGGCAGATACGCAGTATTTT. It translates to CASLREGRADTQYF.

The rearrangement uses TRBV3-1 (or the pseudogene TRBV3-2) and TRBJ1-6, with 8 bases aligning to TRBD1. Trimming at V came to 5 bases and at J to 9 bases, leaving 12 bases not matched to a gene. Germline CDR1 LGHDT, CDR2 YNNKEL (reference sequence). The CDR3 is 16 residues long. CDR3 amino acids: CASSVETGATSSPLHF. The DNA of the CDR3 is TGTGCCAGCAGCGTGGAGACAGGGGCAACCAGTTCACCCCTCCACTTT.

The J gene is TRBJ1-2, the V gene TRBV28; no reliable D call. CDR3 length equals 13 residues. CDR1 is MDHEN, CDR2 SYDVKM, per germline. The ends were cut back, 3 bases at V and 3 bases at J, with 8 bases in the middle. CDR3 in DNA: TGTGCCAGCAGTTTTATCACTGACTATGGCTACACCTTC. It codes for CASSFITDYGYTF.

This clone appeared once. This chain's CDR3 is CASRFMNTEAFF. CDR3 nucleotides: TGTGCCAGCAGATTCATGAACACTGAAGCTTTCTTT. This rearrangement joins TRBV7-9 to TRBJ1-1; D unclear. V was trimmed by 6 bases and J by 0 bases, leaving 5 bases between them. CDR3 size: 12 residues. Per the germline V gene, CDR1 is SEHNR and CDR2 is FQNEAQ (reference sequence).

The J gene is TRBJ1-6, the V gene TRBV3-1 (or the pseudogene TRBV3-2), with TRBD1 identical over 7 bases. Germline CDR1 LGHDT, CDR2 YNNKEL (reference sequence). The CDR3 spans 14 residues. V trimming: 4 bases; J trimming: 9 bases; junction bases outside the gene matches: 6. The CDR3 region is CASSPYRGSSPLHF. The CDR3 DNA sequence: TGTGCCAGCAGCCCGTACAGGGGAAGTTCACCCCTCCACTTT.

The rearrangement joins TRBV5-1 to TRBJ1-1, with unresolved D. Germline V gene data show CDR1 as SGHRS and CDR2 as YFSETQ. This CDR3 has 14 amino acids. The V end lost 4 bases, the J end lost 1 base, and 11 bases lay between the germline ends. CDR3 residues: CASSPFDKNTEAFF. The CDR3 DNA reads as TGCGCCAGCAGCCCCTTCGACAAGAACACTGAAGCTTTCTTT. Based on the CDR3 plus reference TRBV5-1 and TRBJ1-1, the full variable domain is KAGVTQTPRYLIKTRGQQVTLSCSPISGHRSVSWYQQTPGQGLQFLFEYFSETQRNKGNFPGRFSGRQFSNSRSEMNVSTLELGDSALYLCASSPFDKNTEAFFGQGTRLTVV.